This T cell receptor (beta chain) emerged from a study of control samples from healthy donors and cancer patients. V was clipped by 0 bases and J by 7 bases, with 13 bases between them. Germline V gene sequence: CDR1 SGHRS, CDR2 YFSETQ. The CDR3 contains 15 residues. Data came from immunoSEQ multiplex PCR; TCRdb stores just in-frame clones and leaves some out. The sample holds approximately 100,000 clones, 90% seen once. Sequencing was performed on blood. This chain links TRBV5-1 with TRBJ1-4; D perhaps matches TRBD1 (6 bases). The TCR originated in a human donor in good health. The donor label of this sample is uncertain. The CDR3 sequence is CASSLEGGRGEKLFF. CDR3 nucleotide sequence: TGCGCCAGCAGCTTGGAAGGGGGGCGGGGTGAAAAACTGTTTTTT.